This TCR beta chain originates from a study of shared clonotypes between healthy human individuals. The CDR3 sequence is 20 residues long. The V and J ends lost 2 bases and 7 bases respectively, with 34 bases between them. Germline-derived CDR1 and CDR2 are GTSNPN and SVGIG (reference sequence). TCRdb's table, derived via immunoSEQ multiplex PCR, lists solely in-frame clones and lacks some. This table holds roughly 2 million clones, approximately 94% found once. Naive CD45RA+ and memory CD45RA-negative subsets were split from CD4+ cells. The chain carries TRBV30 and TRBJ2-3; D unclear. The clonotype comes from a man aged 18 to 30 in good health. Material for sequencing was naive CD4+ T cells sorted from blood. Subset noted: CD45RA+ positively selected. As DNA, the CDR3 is TGTGCCTGGAGTTGGACGGGTAGCCACTACTCACCTGGCTTAATATATACGCAGTATTTT. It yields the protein CAWSWTGSHYSPGLIYTQYF.